Listed below are T cell receptor beta chains from one sample, sequenced in a study of blood T cell repertoires in COVID-19. Some clones are missing from TCRdb's copy, which holds only in-frame ones; the method was immunoSEQ multiplex PCR. The sample has some 150,000 clones, approximately 90% seen once. Input material: PBMCs or T cells enriched from blood (not recorded which). The receptor source for this set is a young woman with acute COVID-19. CDR3s include the opening cysteine and the closing phenylalanine or tryptophan. The D gene is left open where the match is weak. A row's size may be missing; if present it is once, few, many or a size class.

j_call d_call v_call clone_size cdr3_aa cdr3_nt
TRBJ1-6 TRBD1 TRBV19 . CASSLTGANSPLHF TGTGCCAGTAGTCTCACAGGGGCGAATTCACCCCTCCACTTT
TRBJ1-1 . TRBV19 . CASTDRSNTEAFF TGTGCCAGTACTGACAGGTCTAACACTGAAGCTTTCTTT
TRBJ2-3 TRBD1 TRBV10-3 . CAISLSQGTDTQYF TGTGCCATCAGTTTGTCACAGGGGACAGATACGCAGTATTTT
TRBJ2-1 . TRBV5-4 once CASSGGTPTYNEQFF TGTGCCAGCAGCGGAGGGACCCCGACCTACAATGAGCAGTTCTTC
TRBJ1-2 . TRBV18 . CASSPQFQGPGYGYTF TGTGCCAGCTCACCACAATTCCAGGGCCCCGGCTATGGCTACACCTTC
TRBJ2-1 TRBD2 TRBV6-2/TRBV6-3 few CASSSGSSYNEQFF TGTGCCAGCAGTAGCGGGAGCTCCTACAATGAGCAGTTCTTC
TRBJ2-7 TRBD1 TRBV28 . CASSDRQGSYSYEQYF TGTGCCAGCAGCGACCGACAGGGTAGTTACTCCTACGAGCAGTACTTC
TRBJ2-1 TRBD2 TRBV3-1/TRBV3-2 . CASSQDLGLAGLLSQVNEQFF TGTGCCAGCAGCCAAGATCTCGGACTAGCGGGACTTCTAAGTCAGGTCAATGAGCAGTTCTTC
TRBJ1-2 . TRBV7-2 . CASSPLGAYGYTF TGTGCCAGCAGCCCCCTGGGGGCCTATGGCTACACCTTC
TRBJ2-6 . TRBV7-9 . CASSLLEGSGANVLTF TGTGCCAGCAGCTTGTTGGAGGGATCTGGGGCCAACGTCCTGACTTTC
TRBJ2-5 TRBD1 TRBV7-9 . CASSAGTGEAETQYF TGTGCCAGCAGCGCTGGGACAGGGGAGGCAGAGACCCAGTACTTC
TRBJ1-2 TRBD1 TRBV5-1 . CASRPGQGPRGYTF TGCGCCAGCAGACCGGGACAGGGGCCTAGGGGCTACACCTTC
TRBJ2-3 . TRBV5-1 . CASSLGTIGDTQYF TGCGCCAGCAGCTTAGGGACAATAGGGGATACGCAGTATTTT
TRBJ2-1 . TRBV4-2 . CASSQESGVPSNEQFF TGTGCCAGCAGCCAAGAATCAGGGGTCCCCTCCAATGAGCAGTTCTTC
TRBJ2-3 TRBD2 TRBV19 . CASSIYTSGASTDTQYF TGTGCCAGTAGTATTTACACTAGCGGGGCTAGCACAGATACGCAGTATTTT
TRBJ2-5 TRBD1 TRBV7-3 . CASSLGTGQETQYF TGTGCCAGCAGCCTAGGGACAGGTCAAGAGACCCAGTACTTC
TRBJ1-1 . TRBV19 . CASSTVSMNTEAFF TGTGCCAGTAGTACGGTTAGCATGAACACTGAAGCTTTCTTT
TRBJ2-1 TRBD2 TRBV4-2 . CASSGAAGGSYNEQFF TGTGCCAGCAGCGGGGCAGCGGGAGGCTCCTACAATGAGCAGTTCTTC
TRBJ1-2 . TRBV5-6 . CASSLSATYGYTF TGTGCCAGCAGCTTATCGGCGACTTATGGCTACACCTTC
TRBJ2-3 TRBD2 TRBV28 once CASSLRLAGGLTTDTQYF TGTGCCAGCAGCCTTAGACTAGCGGGAGGGCTTACCACAGATACGCAGTATTTT
TRBJ2-7 TRBD1 TRBV19 once CASSSRTGDIYEQYF TGTGCCAGTAGTAGTAGGACAGGGGATATCTACGAGCAGTACTTC
TRBJ1-5 . TRBV2 . CASQDSNQPQHF TGTGCCAGCCAGGATAGCAATCAGCCCCAGCATTTT
TRBJ2-3 TRBD2 TRBV27 few CASSLSTGGTQYF TGTGCCAGCAGTTTATCGACGGGAGGTACGCAGTATTTT
TRBJ2-1 TRBD1 TRBV29-1 . CSVEGIRGLSYNEQFF TGCAGCGTTGAAGGAATCAGGGGGCTCTCCTACAATGAGCAGTTCTTC
TRBJ2-7 TRBD1 TRBV6-5 . CASSYGTGGVYEQYF TGTGCCAGCAGTTACGGGACAGGGGGCGTCTACGAGCAGTACTTC
TRBJ2-7 TRBD2 TRBV10-3 . CATSIGTSGYEQYF TGTGCCACCTCAATAGGGACTAGCGGTTACGAGCAGTACTTC
TRBJ2-1 TRBD2 TRBV7-3 . CASSPRGGGAYNEQFF TGTGCCAGCAGCCCCCGGGGGGGCGGCGCTTACAATGAGCAGTTCTTC
TRBJ2-5 . TRBV7-2 . CASSLASRGTETQYF TGTGCCAGCAGCTTAGCTTCCCGGGGGACAGAGACCCAGTACTTC
TRBJ2-1 . TRBV19 . CATGVGLNEQFF TGTGCCACCGGGGTTGGACTGAATGAGCAGTTCTTC
TRBJ2-1 TRBD2 TRBV15 . CATSRGREGLGNEQFF TGTGCCACCAGCAGAGGGAGGGAGGGCCTTGGAAATGAGCAGTTCTTC
TRBJ1-2 . TRBV7-2 . CASSLAQADYGYTF TGTGCCAGCAGCTTAGCGCAGGCAGACTATGGCTACACCTTC
TRBJ2-7 . TRBV4-3 . CASSLVPRGNTSYEQYF TGCGCCAGCAGCCTAGTACCCCGCGGGAACACTTCCTACGAGCAGTACTTC
TRBJ1-1 TRBD1 TRBV9 . CASSPTGTANTEAFF TGTGCCAGCAGCCCGACCGGGACAGCGAACACTGAAGCTTTCTTT